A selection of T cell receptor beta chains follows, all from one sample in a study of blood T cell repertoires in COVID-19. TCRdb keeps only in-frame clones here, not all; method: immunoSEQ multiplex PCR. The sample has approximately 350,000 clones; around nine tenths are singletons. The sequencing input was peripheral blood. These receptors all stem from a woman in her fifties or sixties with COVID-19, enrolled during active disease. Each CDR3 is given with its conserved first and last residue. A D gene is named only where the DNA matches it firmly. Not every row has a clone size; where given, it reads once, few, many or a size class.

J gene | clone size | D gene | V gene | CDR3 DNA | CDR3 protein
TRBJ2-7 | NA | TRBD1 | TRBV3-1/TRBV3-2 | TGTGCCAGCAGCCAAGTGACAGGGAACCACGAGCAGTACTTC | CASSQVTGNHEQYF
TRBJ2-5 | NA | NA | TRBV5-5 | TGTGCCAGCAGTCACGACAGTCCAGAGACCCAGTACTTC | CASSHDSPETQYF
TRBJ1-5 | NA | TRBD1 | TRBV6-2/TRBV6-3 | TGTGCCAGCAGTCCCGGGACAGGGGCGGATTGGGGCGGTCAGCCCCAGCATTTT | CASSPGTGADWGGQPQHF
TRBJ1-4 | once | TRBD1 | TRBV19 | TGTGCCAGTGGCAGGGGGCGGAATGAAAAACTGTTTTTT | CASGRGRNEKLFF
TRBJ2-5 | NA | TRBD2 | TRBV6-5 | TGTGCCAGCGCAGCGGGGGCCCAAGAGACCCGGTACTTC | CASAAGAQETRYF
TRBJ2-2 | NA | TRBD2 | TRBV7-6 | TGTGCCAGCATCCAGGGGCTAGCGGGGGGACAACCCCCCGGGGAGCTGTTTTTT | CASIQGLAGGQPPGELFF
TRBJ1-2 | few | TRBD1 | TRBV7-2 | TGTGCCAGCAGCCTGACAGGGTTGAACTATGGCTACACCTTC | CASSLTGLNYGYTF
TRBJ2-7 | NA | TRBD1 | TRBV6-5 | TGTGCCAGCAAACCTTCCGGGACAGGGGTCTACGAGCAGTACTTC | CASKPSGTGVYEQYF
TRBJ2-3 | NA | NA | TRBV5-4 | TGTGCCAGCAGCCCGATTATAGCGGGCACAGATACGCAGTATTTT | CASSPIIAGTDTQYF
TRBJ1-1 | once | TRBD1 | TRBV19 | TGTGCCAGCGAGGGGGCTTGGAACACTGAAGCTTTCTTT | CASEGAWNTEAFF
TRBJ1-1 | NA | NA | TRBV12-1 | TGTGCCAGCAGCTTTTGGTGGACTGGTAGCAGGGGAGACAGTGAAGCTTTCTTT | CASSFWWTGSRGDSEAFF
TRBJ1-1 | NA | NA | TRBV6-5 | TGTGCCAGCAGTTATAAAACTGAAGCTTTCTTT | CASSYKTEAFF
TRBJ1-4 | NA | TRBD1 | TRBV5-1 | TGCGCCAGCAGCTTAGCCCCGACAGGGACTAATGAAAAACTGTTTTTT | CASSLAPTGTNEKLFF
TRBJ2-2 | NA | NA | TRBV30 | TGTGCCTGGAGTTTGCTGGGCCTAAACACCGGGGAGCTGTTTTTT | CAWSLLGLNTGELFF
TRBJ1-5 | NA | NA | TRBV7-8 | TGTGCCAGCAGCTTAGCGAGGAGCCAGCCCCAGCATTTT | CASSLARSQPQHF
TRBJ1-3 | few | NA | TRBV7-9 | TGTGCCAGCAGCGTGGACTTTAGCTCTGGAAACACCATATATTTT | CASSVDFSSGNTIYF
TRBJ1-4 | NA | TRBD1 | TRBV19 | TGTGCCTCACTAGCAGGCGGACAGGGGGGTGAAAAACTGTTTTTT | CASLAGGQGGEKLFF
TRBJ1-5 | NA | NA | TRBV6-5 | TGTGCCAGCCGGTGGGGGGAGTATCAGCCCCAGCATTTT | CASRWGEYQPQHF
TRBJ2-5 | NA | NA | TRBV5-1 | TGCGCCAGCAGCTCGCTCGGGAATCAAGAGACCCAGTACTTC | CASSSLGNQETQYF
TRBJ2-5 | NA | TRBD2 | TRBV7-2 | TGTGCCAGCAGTAACCAGAGGGACTATCAAGAGACCCAGTACTTC | CASSNQRDYQETQYF
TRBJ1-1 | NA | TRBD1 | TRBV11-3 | TGTGCCAGCAGCCTGACACAGGGGTTAAGGACTGAAGCTTTCTTT | CASSLTQGLRTEAFF
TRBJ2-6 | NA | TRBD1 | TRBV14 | TGTGCCAGCAGCCTTTCCGGGACAGGGCTGTCTGGGGCCAACGTCCTGACTTTC | CASSLSGTGLSGANVLTF
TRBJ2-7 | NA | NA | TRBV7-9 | TGTGCCAGCAGCTTAATGGGGCCTCTCTCCGAGCAGTACTTC | CASSLMGPLSEQYF
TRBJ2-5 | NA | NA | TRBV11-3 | TGTGCCAGCAGCTTTCCCATGCACAGTGGGGAGACCCAGTACTTC | CASSFPMHSGETQYF
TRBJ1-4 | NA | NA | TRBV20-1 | TGCAGTGCTAGTCACGGGTCCGACTCAACTAATGAAAAACTGTTTTTT | CSASHGSDSTNEKLFF